The 10 T cell receptor beta chains presented below share a single source sample, sequenced in a study of identifying expanded T cells in peripheral blood. Measured with immunoSEQ multiplex PCR; TCRdb has only the in-frame clones, and not every one. The repertoire includes about 110,000 clones, 88% of them detected once, and 7.5% to 9.5% sits in the top ten. Source material: blood. These receptor sequences come from a person between 18 and 70 years old in good health.

This clone was found a few times. The chain uses TRBV6-1 and TRBJ2-7; 9 nucleotides agree with TRBD2. This CDR3 comprises 14 residues. CDR1 MNHNS and CDR2 SASEGT come from the germline V gene. Germline trimming cut 6 bases from V and 2 bases from J; bases unmatched to any gene: 5. CDR3 DNA sequence: TGTGCCAGCAGGCCTTTAGCGGGAGCCTACGAGCAGTACTTC. Encoded protein: CASRPLAGAYEQYF.

V and J are TRBV5-5 and TRBJ2-1, with 7 bases that match TRBD1. This CDR3 is 16 amino acids long. The J segment lost 8 bases and the V segment lost 3 bases, leaving 14 bases of the junction unmatched. Germline CDR1 SGHKS, CDR2 YYEKEE (reference sequence). The CDR3 coding sequence is TGTGCCAGCAGCTCTGACCCGAGACAGGGTAGGGATGAGCAGTTCTTC. It encodes CASSSDPRQGRDEQFF.

The J gene is TRBJ1-4, the V gene TRBV7-8, with a possible D match to TRBD1 (5 bases). The CDR3 sequence is 16 residues long. The V and J ends lost 3 bases and 0 bases respectively, with 11 bases between them. Per germline, CDR1 SGHVS and CDR2 FQNEAQ. The CDR3 region is CASSFIPGTTNEKLFF. CDR3 nucleotides: TGTGCCAGCAGCTTTATACCAGGGACAACTAATGAAAAACTGTTTTTT.

V usage is TRBV5-3 and J usage is TRBJ2-3, with a weak D call TRBD2 (6 bases). TRBV5-3 is reported as an ORF; its role is uncertain. The CDR3 is made up of 16 amino acids. V lost 0 bases and J 4 bases, leaving 15 bases between the germline ends. The CDR3 DNA reads as TGTGCCAGAAGCTTGGTTAGAGTAGCGGTGTCAGATACGCAGTATTTT. Amino acid sequence: CARSLVRVAVSDTQYF.

This chain uses TRBV19 with TRBJ2-5, with no clear D. The CDR3 runs to 16 residues. V was shortened by 3 bases and J by 0 bases, with 14 bases between the two germline ends. Germline loops: CDR1 LNHDA, CDR2 SQIVND (reference sequence). The CDR3 sequence is CASSISRSRDQETQYF. The CDR3 nucleotides are TGTGCCAGTAGTATTTCCCGCAGTAGGGACCAAGAGACCCAGTACTTC.

The chain combines TRBV5-4 with TRBJ1-1, with a tentative D call TRBD1 (6 bases). This CDR3 has 14 amino acids. V gave up 0 bases and J gave up 6 bases, with 12 bases separating them. Germline V CDR1 and CDR2: SGHNT, YYREEE (reference sequence). The DNA of the CDR3 is TGTGCCAGCAGCTTGGTTGACAGGTCCCCTGAAGCTTTCTTT. Its translation is CASSLVDRSPEAFF.

The chain carries TRBV7-6 and TRBJ1-1; TRBD1 agrees at 10 bases. Per germline, CDR1 SGHVS and CDR2 FNYEAQ. The V and J ends lost 5 bases and 5 bases, in that order; junction bases with no gene match: 5. CDR3 length equals 14 residues. The CDR3 sequence is CASSATGGQTEAFF. The CDR3 DNA reads as TGTGCCAGCAGCGCGACAGGGGGCCAGACTGAAGCTTTCTTT. Supplemented by reference TRBV7-6 and TRBJ1-1, the full variable domain reads GAGVSQSPRYKVTKRGQDVALRCDPISGHVSLYWYRQALGQGPEFLTYFNYEAQQDKSGLPNDRFSAERPEGSISTLTIQRTEQRDSAMYRCASSATGGQTEAFFGQGTRLTVV.

The chain uses TRBV18 and TRBJ1-2; 10 nucleotides align to TRBD1. Germline V lookup: CDR1 KGHSH, CDR2 LQKENI. With V trimmed by 5 bases and J by 6 bases, 6 bases remained unmatched. The CDR3 totals 14 residues. Here the CDR3 DNA reads TGTGCCAGCTCAATGCCGGGACAGGGGAATGGCTACACCTTC. Protein: CASSMPGQGNGYTF.

The V call is TRBV4-1, the J call TRBJ1-1; no definite D call. This CDR3 region has 14 residues. The V gene's germline CDR1 is MGHRA and CDR2 YSYEKL. Trimming cost V 4 bases and J 1 base, with 10 bases left between them. This CDR3 reads CASSPVSANTEAFF. DNA of the CDR3: TGCGCCAGCAGCCCCGTATCGGCGAACACTGAAGCTTTCTTT.

V gene TRBV5-8 combines with J gene TRBJ2-5; D is unresolved. Looked up from germline, CDR1 is SGHTS and CDR2 is YDEGEE. This CDR3 contains 16 residues. Trimming took off 0 bases at V and 2 bases at J, with 14 bases between the two ends. CDR3: CASSLGVRVQQETQYF. The CDR3 DNA follows: TGTGCCAGCAGCTTGGGGGTTCGGGTGCAGCAAGAGACCCAGTACTTC.